This TCR beta chain was sequenced in a study of blood T cell repertoires in COVID-19. About the research overall: Some COVID-19 samples were acute and others convalescent; all came from the United States, Italy and Spain.

The table came from immunoSEQ multiplex PCR; TCRdb's copy has only in-frame clones and leaves some out. The sample lists about 210,000 clones, under 90% occurring once. The CDR3 has 13 residues. Germline V gives CDR1 ENHRY, CDR2 SYGVKD. Points on this clone: At one boundary the junction diverges from the germline segment, which might be a read error.

The gene calls are TRBV10-3 and TRBJ2-5; the D gene is possibly TRBD1 (8 bases). This TCR was recovered from a woman aged 80 or older with COVID-19, enrolled during active disease. Sequenced: peripheral blood. CDR3 coding DNA: TGTGCCATCAGTGAAGGGGGGAGGGACAGGCCAAACTTC. Amino acid sequence: CAISEGGRDRPNF.